This T cell receptor beta chain originates from a study of blood T cells in healthy people across ages. General observations from the study: Diversity figures based on one million T cells were deemed too low. Not knowing donor CMV status may have confounded expanded clonotype changes.

Sample-barcoded 5' priming and a J-beta primer mix drove a second PCR of about 6 to 11 cycles. TCRdb re-analysed the 5' RACE reads in MiXCR, keeping a single row per CDR3 protein. The sample has roughly 730,000 distinct CDR3 sequences, 45% to 70% seen once. This clonotype occurred a few times. The antigen remains undetermined. The CDR3 covers 14 residues. Germline lookup yields CDR1 KGHSH and CDR2 LQKENI. V lost 3 bases, J lost 7 bases, and 16 bases lay in between. Isolation per sample recovered at least 7 million PBMCs. The gene calls are TRBV18 and TRBJ2-7, with unresolved D. Sequencing used blood. The origin of this receptor is a man in his forties in good health. The CDR3 loop reads CASSPKTAELEQYF. As DNA, the CDR3 is TGTGCCAGCTCACCCAAGACCGCCGAATTGGAGCAGTACTTC.